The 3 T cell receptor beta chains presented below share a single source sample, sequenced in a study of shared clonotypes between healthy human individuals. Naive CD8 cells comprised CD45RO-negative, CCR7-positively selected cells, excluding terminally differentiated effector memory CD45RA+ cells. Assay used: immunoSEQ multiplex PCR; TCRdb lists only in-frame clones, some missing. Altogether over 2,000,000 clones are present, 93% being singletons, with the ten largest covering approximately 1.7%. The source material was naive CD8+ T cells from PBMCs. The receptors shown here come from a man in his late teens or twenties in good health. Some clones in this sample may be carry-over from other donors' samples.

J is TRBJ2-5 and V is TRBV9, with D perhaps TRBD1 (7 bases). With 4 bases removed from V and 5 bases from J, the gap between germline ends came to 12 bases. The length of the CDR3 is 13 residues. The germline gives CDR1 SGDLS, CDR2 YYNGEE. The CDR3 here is CASSQGGVETQYF. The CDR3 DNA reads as TGTGCCAGCAGCCAGGGGGGAGTGGAGACCCAGTACTTC.

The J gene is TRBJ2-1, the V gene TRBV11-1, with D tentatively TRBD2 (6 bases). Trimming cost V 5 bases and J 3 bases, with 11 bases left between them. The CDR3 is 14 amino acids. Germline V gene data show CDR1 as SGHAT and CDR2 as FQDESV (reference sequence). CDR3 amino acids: CASSPMEGYNEQFF. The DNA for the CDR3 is TGTGCCAGCAGCCCTATGGAGGGCTACAATGAGCAGTTCTTC.

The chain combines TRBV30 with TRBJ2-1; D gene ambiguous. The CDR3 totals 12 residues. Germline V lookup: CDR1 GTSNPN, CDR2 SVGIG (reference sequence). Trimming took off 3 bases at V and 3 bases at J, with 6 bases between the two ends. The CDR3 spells CAWSAFYNEQFF. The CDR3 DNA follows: TGTGCCTGGAGCGCCTTCTACAATGAGCAGTTCTTC.